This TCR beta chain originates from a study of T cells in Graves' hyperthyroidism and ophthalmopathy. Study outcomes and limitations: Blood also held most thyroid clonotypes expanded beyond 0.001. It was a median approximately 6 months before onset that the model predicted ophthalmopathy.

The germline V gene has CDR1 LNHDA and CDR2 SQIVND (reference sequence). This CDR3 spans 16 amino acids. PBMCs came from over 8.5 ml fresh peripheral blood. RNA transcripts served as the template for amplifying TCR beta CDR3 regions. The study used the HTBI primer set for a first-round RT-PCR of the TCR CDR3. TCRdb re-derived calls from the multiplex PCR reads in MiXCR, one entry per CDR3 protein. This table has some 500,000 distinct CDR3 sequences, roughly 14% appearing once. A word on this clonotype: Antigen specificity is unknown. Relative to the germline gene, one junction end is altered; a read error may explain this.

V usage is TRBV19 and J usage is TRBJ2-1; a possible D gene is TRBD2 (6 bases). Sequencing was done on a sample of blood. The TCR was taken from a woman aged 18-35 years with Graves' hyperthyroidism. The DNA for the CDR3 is TGTGCCAGTAGTATAGGAGGCGGGGATGGATCGAATGAGCAGCTCTTC. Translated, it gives CASSIGGGDGSNEQLF.